A selection of T cell receptor beta chains follows, all from one sample in a study of blood T cell repertoires in COVID-19. The table came from immunoSEQ multiplex PCR; TCRdb's copy has only in-frame clones and leaves some out. Among around 200,000 clones listed, approximately 91% were seen once. The sequenced sample was peripheral blood. The source of these receptors is a man in his forties with acute or convalescent COVID-19. Both conserved end residues are trimmed from each CDR3. Expanded clones are given a class, and other clones once, few, many or no size at all.

TRBV29-1	TRBJ2-7	14	-	SVEGVDRGAMYEQY
TRBV3-1/TRBV3-2	TRBJ2-7	12	-	ASSLSQGWDEQY
TRBV6-5	TRBJ2-3	13	-	ASTMGGANTDTQY
TRBV6-5	TRBJ2-7	12	-	ASSLARTSYEQY
TRBV4-2	TRBJ2-1	11	-	ASRQSLYNEQF
TRBV5-4	TRBJ2-1	14	once	ASSLTSGGAGRSQF
TRBV6-5	TRBJ2-4	13	-	ASSQLEDRGRIQY
TRBV7-9	TRBJ2-3	13	-	ASSTRDRGLDTQY
TRBV5-6	TRBJ1-2	12	once	ASSLVGQGGGYT
TRBV6-5	TRBJ2-3	13	-	ASRPGQGNTDTQY
TRBV18	TRBJ1-1	12	-	ASSPDRIYTEAF
TRBV9	TRBJ2-3	12	-	ASSLSGGTDTQY